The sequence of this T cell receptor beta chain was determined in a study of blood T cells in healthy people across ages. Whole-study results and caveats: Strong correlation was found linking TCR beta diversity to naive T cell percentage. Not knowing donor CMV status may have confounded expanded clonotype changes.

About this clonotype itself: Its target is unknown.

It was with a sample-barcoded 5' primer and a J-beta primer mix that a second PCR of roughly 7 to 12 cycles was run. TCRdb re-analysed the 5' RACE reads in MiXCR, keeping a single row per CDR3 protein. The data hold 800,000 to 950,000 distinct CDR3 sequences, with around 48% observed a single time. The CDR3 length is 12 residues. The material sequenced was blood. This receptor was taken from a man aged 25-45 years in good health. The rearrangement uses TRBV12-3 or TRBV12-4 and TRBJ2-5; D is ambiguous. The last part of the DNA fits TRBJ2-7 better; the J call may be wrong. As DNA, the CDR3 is TGTGCCAGCAGTTTAGTCGACGTCGAGCAGTACTTC. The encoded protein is CASSLVDVEQYF.